This TCR beta chain was sequenced for a study of blood T cell repertoires in COVID-19. Whole-study context: The samples span acute and convalescent COVID-19 from the United States, Italy and Spain. T cells, B-cell-depleted T cells, or PBMCs provided the cDNA or gDNA that served as material.

Germline assignment: CDR1 LGHDT and CDR2 YNNKEL (reference sequence). The ends were cut back, 0 bases at V and 6 bases at J, with 16 bases in the middle. The CDR3 extends over 16 amino acids. Authors' data handling: Reference gene primer amplification in the assay estimated nucleated cell counts. Data came from immunoSEQ multiplex PCR; TCRdb stores just in-frame clones and leaves some out. V, J and clone size were drawn from that table, and D and trimming were deduced from the DNA. Found here are 150,000 to 200,000 clones, about 80% of them singletons; the top ten hold around 6.9%. The chain combines TRBV3-1 (or the pseudogene TRBV3-2) with TRBJ2-3; D gene unclear. The receptor was derived from a man aged 60-69 years with acute or convalescent COVID-19. Sequencing was done on a sample of peripheral blood. The DNA of the CDR3 is TGTGCCAGCAGCCAAGATCGAATCCTTAACTCGGATACGCAGTATTTT. It translates to CASSQDRILNSDTQYF.